This is a list of T cell receptor beta chains from one sample in a study of T cells after yellow fever vaccination. TCRdb ran MiXCR on the 5' RACE reads and lists one entry per CDR3 protein. The data contain more than 300,000 distinct CDR3 sequences, around 6.8% of them singletons. The sample here was PBMCs, taken around 45 days after the first yellow fever vaccination. The receptors were gathered from a man aged 18 to 29 who received the YFV17D yellow fever vaccine. Each CDR3 is given with its conserved first and last residue. The D gene is left open where the match is weak.

J | V | D | CDR3
TRBJ2-7 | TRBV7-2 | NA | CASSLGGPGYEQYF
TRBJ2-1 | TRBV27 | NA | CASSVNGAVEQFF
TRBJ2-7 | TRBV7-2 | TRBD1 | CASSQPGQGVREQYF
TRBJ1-4 | TRBV13 | NA | CASSWALGAGEKLFF
TRBJ2-3 | TRBV29-1 | TRBD2 | CSVAISGGPSDTQYF
TRBJ1-1 | TRBV7-9 | NA | CASSLVAGTEAFF
TRBJ2-3 | TRBV6-5 | NA | CASSYGGRPTDTQYF
TRBJ2-2 | TRBV20-1 | NA | CSARDGGWNTGELFF
TRBJ1-1 | TRBV5-1 | NA | CASKPGGSPEAFF
TRBJ2-1 | TRBV5-1 | TRBD2 | CASYKDAGGPKNNEQFF
TRBJ2-2 | TRBV28 | NA | CASSLIGAGELFF
TRBJ2-5 | TRBV7-2 | TRBD2 | CASSLGVWRGGETQYF
TRBJ2-3 | TRBV5-1 | NA | CASSRTSSTDTQYF
TRBJ2-5 | TRBV9 | TRBD1 | CASSVGTGGLETQYF
TRBJ2-2 | TRBV27 | NA | CASSLSDSNTGELFF
TRBJ2-5 | TRBV3-1 | NA | CASSQDAQGLTQYF
TRBJ1-6 | TRBV18 | NA | CASSPPNSDLNNSPLHF
TRBJ2-6 | TRBV9 | TRBD1 | CASSSRTGNFSGANVLTF
TRBJ2-4 | TRBV7-6 | NA | CASSYNRDGGNIQYF
TRBJ2-7 | TRBV20-1 | TRBD2 | CSARTSGFRYEQYF
TRBJ2-5 | TRBV12-3/TRBV12-4 | TRBD2 | CASSFKGLAGRETQYF
TRBJ1-2 | TRBV18 | TRBD1 | CASSPQGTGGYYGYTF
TRBJ1-4 | TRBV29-1 | TRBD1 | CSGGQGDNEKLFF
TRBJ1-2 | TRBV6-5 | NA | CASSYVGWGDGYTF
TRBJ2-7 | TRBV29-1 | TRBD1 | CSVTRQGRYEQYF
TRBJ1-6 | TRBV4-2 | NA | CASSQGGEYPSYNSPLHF
TRBJ2-1 | TRBV20-1 | TRBD2 | CSARTSGVGQFF
TRBJ1-2 | TRBV5-1 | NA | CASADQTGNYGYTF
TRBJ2-2 | TRBV27 | TRBD2 | CASSPTTSGVTGELFF
TRBJ2-4 | TRBV4-3 | NA | CASSQDLPGTPNIQYF
TRBJ2-5 | TRBV25-1 | TRBD1 | CASSELTTGRETQYF
TRBJ2-5 | TRBV9 | NA | CASSVGRGKETQYF
TRBJ1-5 | TRBV29-1 | NA | CSVRSDNGNQPQHF
TRBJ1-2 | TRBV7-2 | NA | CASRTGFEGYTF
TRBJ2-7 | TRBV27 | NA | CASSLVPYSTYEQYF
TRBJ2-2 | TRBV7-3 | NA | CASSFRGGGDVRPGELFF
TRBJ2-6 | TRBV20-1 | NA | CSARRAVFSGANVLTF
TRBJ2-3 | TRBV20-1 | NA | CSARDGRESSF